A single T cell receptor beta chain is shown here with its context. Original methodology: Amplification of reference gene primers provided the estimated nucleated cell counts. Sequenced by immunoSEQ multiplex PCR; TCRdb stores in-frame clones only, minus some. D and trimming were read from the DNA, whereas the V and J calls and clone size are those reported in that table. The sample has 88,000 or so clones; roughly 87% are singletons. This CDR3 is 12 amino acids long. Trimming left V 4 bases short and J 5 bases short, with 6 bases between. Germline values: CDR1 SGHNT, CDR2 YYREEE (reference sequence). The data were obtained in a study of blood T cell repertoires in COVID-19. Overall study context: Acute and convalescent COVID-19 samples came from the United States, Italy and Spain. T cells, B-cell-depleted T cells, or PBMCs supplied cDNA or gDNA.

The receptor was isolated from a man in his sixties with acute or convalescent COVID-19. The chain uses TRBV5-4 and TRBJ2-2; TRBD2 is a possible D gene (5 bases). The sample consisted of peripheral blood. The chain's CDR3 is CASSPGTGELFF. DNA of the CDR3: TGTGCCAGCAGCCCGGGAACCGGGGAGCTGTTTTTT.